This T cell receptor (beta chain) was sequenced in a study of T cell responses to AZD1222 COVID-19 vaccine. General study findings and limits: A rise in Spike-specific TCR breadth and depth followed two AZD1222 doses. As reported, nearly half of all spike-specific TCRs target variant regions that are unmutated.

With respect to this clone: Its specificity is not known.

Assay: immunoSEQ multiplex PCR; the TCRdb copy retains only in-frame clones and omits some. The table records 100,000 to 150,000 clones, over 85% of them present only once. Both about-4-week and about-12-week second-dose recipients were combined. The CDR3 spans 15 residues. The germline CDR1 and CDR2 sequences are SGHNT and YENEEA. Germline trimming cut 5 bases from V and 4 bases from J; bases unmatched to any gene: 6. The rearrangement joins TRBV11-3 to TRBJ2-3; 10 bases fit TRBD1. The receptor was isolated from an adult who received the AZD1222 COVID-19 vaccine. Sequenced material: peripheral blood, taken 28 days after the second AZD1222 dose. DNA of the CDR3: TGTGCCAGCAGCCACGGGACAGGGGTTCCAGATACGCAGTATTTT. Its translation is CASSHGTGVPDTQYF.